A single sample is the source of the 29 T cell receptor beta chains below, sequenced in a study of shared clonotypes between healthy human individuals. In the naive CD8 group, cells lacked CD45RO and were positively selected for CCR7, so terminally differentiated effector memory CD45RA+ cells were left out. The protocol was immunoSEQ multiplex PCR, while the TCRdb copy is restricted to in-frame clones and leaves out a portion. The data hold around 1.9 million clones, with about 92% observed a single time. Sequenced material: naive CD8+ T cells from PBMCs. These receptor sequences come from a man younger than 35 in good health. Some clones in this sample may be carry-over from other donors' samples.

Regarding this clone: Different DNA sequences within this sample yield the same CDR3. The chain links TRBV27 to TRBJ2-1; 11 bases line up with TRBD2. This CDR3 region has 16 residues. Germline trimming cut 5 bases from V and 0 bases from J; bases unmatched to any gene: 3. The germline CDR1 and CDR2 sequences are MNHEY and SMNVEV (reference sequence). CDR3: CASSGTSGSSYNEQFF. CDR3 nucleotide sequence: TGTGCCAGCAGTGGGACTAGCGGTAGCTCCTACAATGAGCAGTTCTTC.

This rearrangement joins TRBV5-1 to TRBJ2-7; 8 bases line up with TRBD2. This CDR3 contains 14 residues. The V segment lost 0 bases and the J segment 3 bases; nucleotides outside the gene matches: 2. Germline V gene sequence: CDR1 SGHRS, CDR2 YFSETQ. Here the CDR3 reads CASSLAREGYEQYF. The CDR3 DNA follows: TGCGCCAGCAGCTTGGCCCGGGAGGGCTACGAGCAGTACTTC.

This clone was picked up one time. The chain uses TRBV27 and TRBJ2-7; D perhaps matches TRBD1 (6 bases). The CDR3 runs to 15 residues. The ends were cut back, 5 bases at V and 4 bases at J, with 18 bases in the middle. Per the germline V gene, CDR1 is MNHEY and CDR2 is SMNVEV (reference sequence). CDR3 sequence reads: CASSPRIQGSYEQYF. The CDR3 coding sequence is TGTGCCAGCAGTCCCCGGATACAGGGCTCATACGAGCAGTACTTC.

In this sample, this clone turned up a few times. The chain uses TRBV11-2 and TRBJ1-1; tentatively, D is TRBD1 (6 bases). The CDR3 runs to 15 residues. The germline CDR1 and CDR2 sequences are SGHAT and FQNNGV. With 3 bases removed from V and 1 base from J, the gap between germline ends came to 12 bases. CDR3 amino acids: CASSLFGQPNTEAFF. The DNA of the CDR3 is TGTGCCAGCAGCTTGTTTGGACAGCCGAACACTGAAGCTTTCTTT.

The chain uses TRBV7-8 and TRBJ2-7; 13 positions agree with TRBD2. Germline lookup yields CDR1 SGHVS and CDR2 FQNEAQ. The CDR3 contains 13 residues. Trimming removed 5 bases from V and 6 bases from J; junction bases left unmatched: 1. CDR3 loop: CASSTSGRGEQYF. In DNA, the CDR3 is TGTGCCAGCAGCACTAGCGGGAGGGGCGAGCAGTACTTC.

This chain uses TRBV30 with TRBJ2-2; possibly TRBD1 for D (5 bases). Germline assignment: CDR1 GTSNPN and CDR2 SVGIG (reference sequence). There are 12 residues in the CDR3. V lost 8 bases, J lost 8 bases, and 15 bases lay in between. CDR3 amino acids: CARKQGVGELFF. The CDR3 DNA reads TGTGCCCGGAAGCAGGGTGTGGGGGAGCTGTTTTTT.

With respect to this clone: The sample carries other DNA sequences with the same CDR3. This rearrangement joins TRBV13 to TRBJ2-7; D unresolved. Between the trimmed V and J ends, which lost 0 bases and 6 bases, there was a span of 6 bases. From germline, CDR1 is PRHDT and CDR2 FYEKMQ (reference sequence). CDR3 size: 12 residues. The CDR3 is CASSLGPGEQYF. The CDR3 DNA reads TGTGCCAGCAGCTTAGGCCCGGGCGAGCAGTACTTC. Full variable domain (rest looked up from reference TRBV13 and TRBJ2-7): AAGVIQSPRHLIKEKRETATLKCYPIPRHDTVYWYQQGPGQDPQFLISFYEKMQSDKGSIPDRFSAQQFSDYHSELNMSSLELGDSALYFCASSLGPGEQYFGPGTRLTVT.

This sequence joins TRBV27 and TRBJ2-7, with 9 bases lining up with TRBD2. J gave up 9 bases and V 4 bases, and 13 bases lay outside the gene matches. The CDR3 consists of 15 residues. Germline CDR1 and CDR2: MNHEY and SMNVEV (reference sequence). DNA of the CDR3: TGTGCCAGCAGTTCGACTAGCGGTTTGTCAGAGGGGCAGTACTTC. Its protein product is CASSSTSGLSEGQYF.

Only a few counts were recorded for this clone. The identical CDR3 is also encoded by other nucleotide sequences in the sample. This chain uses TRBV9 with TRBJ1-5; tentatively, D is TRBD1 (5 bases). The CDR3 loop spans 14 amino acids. Germline V lookup: CDR1 SGDLS, CDR2 YYNGEE. V lost 0 bases and J 4 bases, leaving 8 bases between the germline ends. The CDR3 nucleotides read TGTGCCAGCAGCGTAGGGTCAGGGAATCAGCCCCAGCATTTT. This encodes CASSVGSGNQPQHF.

The chain has TRBV29-1 and TRBJ2-7; 10 nucleotides match TRBD1. CDR3 length: 15 residues. Trimming cost V 0 bases and J 2 bases; bases outside gene matches: 4. Germline CDR1 SQVTM, CDR2 ANQGSEA. The CDR3 DNA reads TGCAGCGTTGAAGATCGACAGGGGGCCGCCTACGAGCAGTACTTC. It specifies CSVEDRQGAAYEQYF.

The chain joins TRBV28 to TRBJ1-3; unclear D gene. Per the germline V gene, CDR1 is MDHEN and CDR2 is SYDVKM. This CDR3 contains 13 residues. The germline V and J ends were trimmed by 5 bases and 2 bases, with 7 bases remaining between them. In DNA form, the CDR3 reads TGTGCCAGCAGTCGCGTGGCTGGAAACACCATATATTTT. It codes for CASSRVAGNTIYF.

The V gene is TRBV4-1, the J gene TRBJ2-7; 9 nucleotides line up with TRBD1. Per the germline V gene, CDR1 is MGHRA and CDR2 is YSYEKL. The V and J ends lost 4 bases and 0 bases, in that order; junction bases with no gene match: 4. The CDR3 is 15 residues long. This CDR3 is CASSLGQGPSYEQYF. Written as DNA, the CDR3 is TGCGCCAGCAGCCTAGGACAGGGGCCCTCCTACGAGCAGTACTTC.

The V call is TRBV4-3, the J call TRBJ1-1, with TRBD1 identical over 7 bases. The CDR3 covers 17 residues. Germline values: CDR1 LGHNA, CDR2 YSLEER. Trimming removed 1 base from V and 4 bases from J; junction bases left unmatched: 12. The CDR3 spells CASSQGQGRLVGTEAFF. In DNA, the CDR3 is TGCGCCAGCAGCCAAGGACAGGGAAGACTGGTGGGCACTGAAGCTTTCTTT.

The chain carries TRBV2 and TRBJ2-7; D is undetermined. Germline V CDR1 and CDR2: SNHLY, FYNNEI. This CDR3 comprises 15 residues. Trimming shortened V by 7 bases and J by 2 bases, and 18 bases separated the two germline ends. CDR3 sequence: CASIPSVGATYEQYF. CDR3 in DNA: TGTGCCAGCATCCCAAGCGTGGGCGCCACCTACGAGCAGTACTTC.

This chain connects TRBV13 to TRBJ2-4; a possible D gene is TRBD1 (8 bases). The CDR3 extends over 16 amino acids. Germline lookup yields CDR1 PRHDT and CDR2 FYEKMQ (reference sequence). V was clipped by 7 bases and J by 2 bases, with 18 bases between them. The CDR3 nucleotides are TGTGCCAGCACCGTGACAGGGGAGGGGACCAAAAACATTCAGTACTTC. Protein: CASTVTGEGTKNIQYF.

The V gene is TRBV7-9, the J gene TRBJ1-1; D ambiguous. There are 16 residues in the CDR3. V lost 5 bases and J lost 2, with 18 bases in between. The germline V gene has CDR1 SEHNR and CDR2 FQNEAQ (reference sequence). The CDR3 here is CASSPAVRQSNTEAFF. CDR3 in DNA: TGTGCCAGCAGCCCCGCGGTGAGGCAGTCCAACACTGAAGCTTTCTTT.

This chain connects TRBV5-6 to TRBJ2-1; maybe TRBD1 (6 bases). Trimming removed 2 bases at V and 8 bases at J, with 17 bases between. Germline CDR1 is SGHDT and CDR2 is YYEEEE. The CDR3 totals 15 residues. In DNA, the CDR3 is TGTGCCAGCAGCTTCAGGGGCCCCAGCGGCGATGAGCAGTTCTTC. Translated: CASSFRGPSGDEQFF.

The rearrangement uses TRBV2 and TRBJ2-1; 8 bases agree with TRBD2. Unmatched junction bases numbered 21, after V lost 8 bases and J lost 0 bases. In germline, CDR1 is SNHLY, CDR2 FYNNEI. The CDR3 extends over 20 amino acids. The CDR3 DNA sequence: TGTGCCAGCGGTGGCCCGCACGGGGGGGGCTACCAAAGCTCCTACAATGAGCAGTTCTTC. Protein product: CASGGPHGGGYQSSYNEQFF.

In the case of this clone: Other DNA sequences in the sample encode the same CDR3. The chain joins TRBV27 to TRBJ2-7, with D perhaps TRBD1 or TRBD2 (5 bases each). CDR3 length: 14 residues. Germline V gene lookup returns CDR1 MNHEY and CDR2 SMNVEV (reference sequence). V was cut by 5 bases and J by 2 bases, with 13 bases left in between. Here the CDR3 reads CASSLSGTPYEQYF. CDR3 in DNA: TGTGCCAGCAGTCTTTCCGGGACCCCCTACGAGCAGTACTTC.

The CDR3 DNA reads TGTGCCAGCAACTCTCTCTCGGGAGGGCCCTACGAGCAGTACTTC. It is translated as CASNSLSGGPYEQYF. V and J are TRBV28 and TRBJ2-7; 8 positions agree with TRBD2. The CDR3 length is 15 residues. The V gene end was trimmed by 7 bases and the J gene end by 2 bases; junction bases not matched to a gene: 10. Germline CDR1 reads MDHEN; CDR2 reads SYDVKM.

The genes are TRBV10-3 and TRBJ2-1, with 11 positions matching TRBD2. This CDR3 comprises 17 residues. Trimming took 4 bases from V and 0 from J; bases not matched to a gene: 5. Germline V lookup: CDR1 ENHRY, CDR2 SYGVKD. As DNA, the CDR3 is TGTGCCATCAGTGTACTAGCGGGGGTCGGCTCCTACAATGAGCAGTTCTTC. Translating gives CAISVLAGVGSYNEQFF.

The rearrangement joins TRBV27 to TRBJ2-1; D is undetermined. Per germline, CDR1 MNHEY and CDR2 SMNVEV (reference sequence). Trimming stripped 8 bases from V and 0 bases from J, with 17 bases between. CDR3 length: 16 amino acids. CDR3: CASLTRSPSSYNEQFF. The CDR3 nucleotides read TGTGCCAGCCTTACAAGGAGTCCTAGCTCCTACAATGAGCAGTTCTTC.

The chain is built from TRBV7-9 and TRBJ2-2; D is possibly TRBD1 or TRBD2 (5 bases each). Trimming left V 5 bases short and J 0 bases short, with 10 bases between. The CDR3 is 15 amino acids. Germline V gene data show CDR1 as SEHNR and CDR2 as FQNEAQ (reference sequence). CDR3 sequence reads: CASSDRGPNTGELFF. The CDR3 DNA is TGTGCCAGCAGCGACCGGGGCCCGAACACCGGGGAGCTGTTTTTT.

This clone was seen only once. V usage is TRBV7-2 and J usage is TRBJ2-5, with D possibly matching TRBD1 (6 bases). There are 15 residues in the CDR3. CDR1 is SGHTA, CDR2 FQGNSA, per germline. Trimming removed 3 bases at V and 1 base at J, with 12 bases between. CDR3 sequence (DNA): TGTGCCAGCAGCTTGGCCGGGACAACCCAAGAGACCCAGTACTTC. This encodes CASSLAGTTQETQYF.

V is TRBV10-3 and J is TRBJ2-1, with D possibly matching TRBD2 (5 bases). Germline V gives CDR1 ENHRY, CDR2 SYGVKD. The CDR3 length is 15 residues. V was trimmed by 3 bases and J by 2 bases, leaving 11 bases between them. Here the CDR3 DNA reads TGTGCCATCAGTGATCCCCCCGGGGCCTACAATGAGCAGTTCTTC. It encodes CAISDPPGAYNEQFF.

The V gene is TRBV5-4, the J gene TRBJ2-7; 10 bases align to TRBD2. V lost 4 bases and J lost 0; bases outside the gene matches: 7. The CDR3 spans 16 residues. Germline assignment: CDR1 SGHNT and CDR2 YYREEE (reference sequence). The CDR3 region is CASSPRTSGPSYEQYF. CDR3 in DNA: TGTGCCAGCAGCCCCAGGACTAGCGGCCCCTCCTACGAGCAGTACTTC.

V usage is TRBV5-1 and J usage is TRBJ1-1; 10 bases are shared with TRBD1. Germline V lookup: CDR1 SGHRS, CDR2 YFSETQ. The V segment lost 0 bases and the J segment 8 bases; nucleotides outside the gene matches: 4. The CDR3 has 14 residues. The CDR3 loop reads CASSLGTGGLEAFF. The CDR3 DNA reads TGCGCCAGCAGCTTGGGGACAGGGGGTCTGGAAGCTTTCTTT.

This chain links TRBV27 with TRBJ2-6, with 8 bases that match TRBD1. V was pared by 2 bases and J by 1 base, with 7 bases of the junction left unmatched. Germline loops: CDR1 MNHEY, CDR2 SMNVEV (reference sequence). The CDR3 covers 18 residues. CDR3 sequence: CASSLRAGGASGANVLTF. Here the CDR3 DNA reads TGTGCCAGCAGTTTAAGGGCAGGGGGCGCGTCTGGGGCCAACGTCCTGACTTTC.

The gene calls are TRBV14 and TRBJ1-2; possible D gene TRBD1, 5 bases. Trimming left V 0 bases short and J 4 bases short, with 9 bases between. In germline, CDR1 is SGHDN, CDR2 FVKESK. The CDR3 is 14 amino acids. CDR3 nucleotide sequence: TGTGCCAGCAGCCAAGAAGCAGGGTCCTATGGCTACACCTTC. It encodes CASSQEAGSYGYTF.